This is a list of T cell receptor beta chains from one sample in a study of graft-versus-host responses after intestinal transplantation. Method: immunoSEQ multiplex PCR; TCRdb's copy keeps in-frame clones and lacks some. Found here are just over 15,000 clones, around 35% of them singletons; the top ten hold about 3.5%. Sequenced here: alloreactive CD4+ T cells from a mixed lymphocyte reaction culture, sampled before intestinal transplant. The receptors were sampled from a human patient who received an intestinal transplant. The CDR3 runs from the conserved cysteine through the conserved F or W. The order of the fields is J gene, D gene, V gene, clone size, CDR3 protein, CDR3 DNA. A D gene is named only where the DNA matches it firmly. The size of a clone is reported for some rows only, either as once, few or many, or as a class for expanded clones.

j_gene: TRBJ1-2
d_gene: NA
v_gene: TRBV10-3
abundance: NA
CDR3aa: CAISESGANYGYTF
CDR3nt: TGTGCCATCAGTGAGTCGGGAGCTAACTATGGCTACACCTTC

j_gene: TRBJ1-1
d_gene: TRBD1
v_gene: TRBV11-3
abundance: NA
CDR3aa: CASSRQGENTEAFF
CDR3nt: TGTGCCAGCAGCCGACAGGGGGAGAACACTGAAGCTTTCTTT

j_gene: TRBJ1-2
d_gene: NA
v_gene: TRBV5-4
abundance: NA
CDR3aa: CASSPRGYGYTF
CDR3nt: TGTGCCAGCAGCCCCCGGGGCTATGGCTACACCTTC

j_gene: TRBJ2-1
d_gene: TRBD2
v_gene: TRBV18
abundance: NA
CDR3aa: CASSPLAGASYNEQFF
CDR3nt: TGTGCCAGCTCACCACTAGCGGGGGCCTCCTACAATGAGCAGTTCTTC

j_gene: TRBJ2-1
d_gene: NA
v_gene: TRBV6-1
abundance: NA
CDR3aa: CASNSGRYGEQFF
CDR3nt: TGTGCCAGCAATAGCGGAAGATATGGCGAGCAGTTCTTC

j_gene: TRBJ1-2
d_gene: TRBD1
v_gene: TRBV2
abundance: NA
CDR3aa: CANGTATDRGYTF
CDR3nt: TGTGCCAACGGGACAGCGACAGACCGTGGCTACACCTTC

j_gene: TRBJ2-7
d_gene: NA
v_gene: TRBV11-2
abundance: NA
CDR3aa: CASSLPGRGSSYEQYF
CDR3nt: TGTGCCAGCAGCTTACCGGGGCGTGGGAGCTCCTACGAGCAGTACTTC

j_gene: TRBJ1-1
d_gene: NA
v_gene: TRBV6-5
abundance: medium-sized
CDR3aa: CASSANTEAFF
CDR3nt: TGTGCCAGCAGTGCCAACACTGAAGCTTTCTTT

j_gene: TRBJ1-1
d_gene: TRBD1
v_gene: TRBV19
abundance: few
CDR3aa: CASSKRQGEAFF
CDR3nt: TGTGCCAGTAGTAAACGACAGGGAGAAGCTTTCTTT

j_gene: TRBJ1-1
d_gene: TRBD1
v_gene: TRBV5-1
abundance: NA
CDR3aa: CASSSSGQGATEAFF
CDR3nt: TGCGCCAGCAGCTCTTCGGGACAGGGGGCCACTGAAGCTTTCTTT

j_gene: TRBJ1-4
d_gene: TRBD1
v_gene: TRBV4-1
abundance: medium-sized
CDR3aa: CASSQGQGADTTNEKLFF
CDR3nt: TGCGCCAGCAGCCAAGGACAGGGGGCAGACACAACTAATGAAAAACTGTTTTTT

j_gene: TRBJ2-1
d_gene: NA
v_gene: TRBV20-1
abundance: NA
CDR3aa: CSAPRVGEQFF
CDR3nt: TGCAGTGCTCCCCGGGTTGGCGAGCAGTTCTTC

j_gene: TRBJ2-2
d_gene: TRBD1
v_gene: TRBV2
abundance: medium-sized
CDR3aa: CASHGTANTGELFF
CDR3nt: TGTGCCAGCCACGGGACAGCTAACACCGGGGAGCTGTTTTTT

j_gene: TRBJ1-2
d_gene: NA
v_gene: TRBV5-4
abundance: few
CDR3aa: CASSHGRTNYGYTF
CDR3nt: TGTGCCAGCAGCCACGGACGGACTAACTATGGCTACACCTTC

j_gene: TRBJ1-5
d_gene: TRBD1
v_gene: TRBV6-6
abundance: NA
CDR3aa: CASSYPGTALNQPQHF
CDR3nt: TGTGCCAGCAGTTATCCCGGGACAGCCTTGAATCAGCCCCAGCATTTT

j_gene: TRBJ2-2
d_gene: NA
v_gene: TRBV5-4
abundance: NA
CDR3aa: CASQLGGPSTGELFF
CDR3nt: TGTGCCAGCCAGCTAGGAGGTCCTAGTACCGGGGAGCTGTTTTTT

j_gene: TRBJ2-3
d_gene: NA
v_gene: TRBV6-6
abundance: NA
CDR3aa: CASSYSASTDTQYF
CDR3nt: TGTGCCAGCAGTTACTCAGCGAGCACAGATACGCAGTATTTT

j_gene: TRBJ1-1
d_gene: NA
v_gene: TRBV7-6
abundance: few
CDR3aa: CASSLGWKDRDQAFF
CDR3nt: TGTGCCAGCAGCTTAGGATGGAAGGACAGAGACCAAGCTTTCTTT

j_gene: TRBJ1-1
d_gene: NA
v_gene: TRBV10-3
abundance: NA
CDR3aa: CAISDTTNTEAFF
CDR3nt: TGTGCCATCAGCGACACTACGAACACTGAAGCTTTCTTT

j_gene: TRBJ1-6
d_gene: NA
v_gene: TRBV7-4
abundance: NA
CDR3aa: CASSLIGDSPLHF
CDR3nt: TGTGCCAGCAGCTTAATCGGAGATTCACCCCTCCACTTT

j_gene: TRBJ1-1
d_gene: TRBD1
v_gene: TRBV30
abundance: NA
CDR3aa: CAWSRGPGTNTEAFF
CDR3nt: TGTGCCTGGAGTAGGGGGCCAGGAACGAACACTGAAGCTTTCTTC

j_gene: TRBJ1-1
d_gene: NA
v_gene: TRBV11-2
abundance: NA
CDR3aa: CASSLVLQNTEAFF
CDR3nt: TGTGCCAGCAGCTTAGTTTTGCAAAACACTGAAGCTTTCTTT

j_gene: TRBJ1-3
d_gene: TRBD1
v_gene: TRBV4-1
abundance: NA
CDR3aa: CASSRGGTAGNTIYF
CDR3nt: TGCGCCAGCAGCCGAGGAGGGACAGCTGGAAACACCATATATTTT

j_gene: TRBJ2-1
d_gene: NA
v_gene: TRBV7-3
abundance: NA
CDR3aa: CASSLSGSSYNEQFF
CDR3nt: TGTGCCAGCAGCTTAAGTGGGTCTTCCTACAATGAGCAGTTCTTC

j_gene: TRBJ1-6
d_gene: NA
v_gene: TRBV7-3
abundance: NA
CDR3aa: CASSLTRGSYNSPLHF
CDR3nt: TGTGCCAGCAGCTTAACGCGCGGGTCCTATAATTCACCCCTCCACTTT

j_gene: TRBJ2-2
d_gene: NA
v_gene: TRBV11-3
abundance: NA
CDR3aa: CASSSTFGSTGELFF
CDR3nt: TGTGCCAGCAGCTCGACCTTCGGGAGCACCGGGGAGCTGTTTTTT

j_gene: TRBJ2-3
d_gene: TRBD1
v_gene: TRBV10-3
abundance: medium-sized
CDR3aa: CATAGTARMFTDTQYF
CDR3nt: TGTGCCACCGCCGGGACAGCAAGGATGTTCACAGATACGCAGTATTTT

j_gene: TRBJ2-1
d_gene: TRBD2
v_gene: TRBV18
abundance: NA
CDR3aa: CASSPPNAGGSYNEQFF
CDR3nt: TGTGCCAGCTCACCACCGAATGCGGGGGGGTCCTACAATGAGCAGTTCTTC

j_gene: TRBJ2-1
d_gene: TRBD2
v_gene: TRBV7-9
abundance: NA
CDR3aa: CASSFPGGNRNEQFF
CDR3nt: TGTGCCAGCAGCTTCCCGGGAGGGAATAGGAATGAGCAGTTCTTC

j_gene: TRBJ2-5
d_gene: TRBD2
v_gene: TRBV5-1
abundance: NA
CDR3aa: CASSSGLAGGTQETQYF
CDR3nt: TGCGCCAGCAGCTCGGGACTAGCGGGGGGGACGCAAGAGACCCAGTACTTC

j_gene: TRBJ1-2
d_gene: NA
v_gene: TRBV27
abundance: medium-sized
CDR3aa: CASSLSYGANYGYTF
CDR3nt: TGTGCCAGCAGTTTATCGTACGGGGCTAACTATGGCTACACCTTC

j_gene: TRBJ1-4
d_gene: TRBD1
v_gene: TRBV7-2
abundance: NA
CDR3aa: CASSLKTGATNEKLFF
CDR3nt: TGTGCCAGCAGCTTAAAAACAGGGGCAACTAATGAAAAACTGTTTTTT

j_gene: TRBJ2-4
d_gene: TRBD2
v_gene: TRBV10-1
abundance: NA
CDR3aa: CASSGTSGVLAKNIQYF
CDR3nt: TGCGCCAGCAGTGGGACTAGCGGGGTACTAGCCAAAAACATTCAGTACTTC

j_gene: TRBJ1-2
d_gene: NA
v_gene: TRBV6-5
abundance: few
CDR3aa: CASSGRAGNGYTF
CDR3nt: TGTGCCAGCAGTGGGAGGGCGGGGAATGGCTACACCTTC

j_gene: TRBJ2-2
d_gene: NA
v_gene: TRBV7-3
abundance: NA
CDR3aa: CASSLSYGELFF
CDR3nt: TGTGCCAGCAGCTTATCTTACGGGGAGCTGTTTTTT

j_gene: TRBJ2-2
d_gene: TRBD2
v_gene: TRBV7-3
abundance: few
CDR3aa: CASSLTSGTGELFF
CDR3nt: TGTGCCAGCAGCTTAACTAGCGGGACCGGGGAGCTGTTTTTT

j_gene: TRBJ2-1
d_gene: TRBD2
v_gene: TRBV6-1
abundance: few
CDR3aa: CASKRERINEQFF
CDR3nt: TGCGCGTCAAAGCGGGAGAGAATCAATGAGCAGTTCTTC

j_gene: TRBJ1-2
d_gene: NA
v_gene: TRBV6-1
abundance: NA
CDR3aa: CASTDGGERRYTF
CDR3nt: TGTGCCAGCACCGACGGAGGGGAGAGGCGCTACACCTTC

j_gene: TRBJ1-3
d_gene: NA
v_gene: TRBV5-6
abundance: NA
CDR3aa: CASSPPHGSGNTIYF
CDR3nt: TGTGCCAGCAGCCCTCCCCACGGCTCTGGAAACACCATATATTTT

j_gene: TRBJ1-2
d_gene: TRBD1
v_gene: TRBV5-4
abundance: NA
CDR3aa: CASSFGTGFYGYTF
CDR3nt: TGTGCCAGCAGCTTCGGGACAGGGTTTTATGGCTACACCTTC